This T cell receptor (beta chain) was identified in a study of cytomegalovirus exposure and HLA in healthy donors. Per the germline V gene, CDR1 is SGHRS and CDR2 is YFSETQ. CDR3 size: 16 residues. The V gene lost 0 bases and the J gene lost 0 bases, with 13 bases spanning the gap. The PCR was carried out with 60 Vbeta primers and 13 Jbeta primers. Only in-frame clones appear in the TCRdb table, and some are missing; sequencing was by immunoSEQ multiplex PCR. Altogether 65,000 to 95,000 clones are present, 78% being singletons, with the ten largest covering around 6%. This clone was found once. Input material: PBMCs. This clonotype was sampled from a male donor in good health and CMV-seropositive. The chain joins TRBV5-1 to TRBJ2-7, with unresolved D. CDR3 amino acids: CASSLDNSRSSYEQYF. The CDR3 DNA reads TGCGCCAGCAGCTTGGACAACAGTCGATCCTCCTACGAGCAGTACTTC.